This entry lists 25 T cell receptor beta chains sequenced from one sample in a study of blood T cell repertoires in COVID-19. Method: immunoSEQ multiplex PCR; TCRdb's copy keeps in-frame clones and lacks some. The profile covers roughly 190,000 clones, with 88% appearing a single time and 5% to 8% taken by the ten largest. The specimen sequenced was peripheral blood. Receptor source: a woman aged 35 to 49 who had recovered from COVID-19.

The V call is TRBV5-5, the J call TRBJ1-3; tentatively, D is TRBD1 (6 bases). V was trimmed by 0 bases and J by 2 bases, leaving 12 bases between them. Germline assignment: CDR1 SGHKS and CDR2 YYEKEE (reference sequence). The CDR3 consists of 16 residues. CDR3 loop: CASSLAPGETGNTIYF. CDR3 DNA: TGTGCCAGCAGCTTGGCCCCAGGGGAAACTGGAAACACCATATATTTT.

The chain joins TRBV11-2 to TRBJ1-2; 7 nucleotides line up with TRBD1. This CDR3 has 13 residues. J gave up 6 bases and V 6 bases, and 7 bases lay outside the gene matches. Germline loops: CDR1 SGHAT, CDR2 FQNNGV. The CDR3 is CASRPTGDHGYTF. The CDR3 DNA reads TGTGCCAGCAGACCTACAGGGGATCATGGCTACACCTTC.

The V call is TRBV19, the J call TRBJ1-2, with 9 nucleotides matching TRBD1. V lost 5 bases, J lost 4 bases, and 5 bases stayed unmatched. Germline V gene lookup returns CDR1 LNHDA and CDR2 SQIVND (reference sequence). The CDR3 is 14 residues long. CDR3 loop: CASSGTGSIYGYTF. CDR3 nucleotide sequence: TGTGCCAGTAGTGGGACAGGGAGTATCTATGGCTACACCTTC.

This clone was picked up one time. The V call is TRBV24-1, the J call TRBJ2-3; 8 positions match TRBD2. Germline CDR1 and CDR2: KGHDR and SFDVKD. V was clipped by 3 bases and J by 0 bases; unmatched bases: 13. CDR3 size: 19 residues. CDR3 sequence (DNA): TGTGCCACCAGTGATCCAACTAGCGGTGAGGATTCTAGCACAGATACGCAGTATTTT. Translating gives CATSDPTSGEDSSTDTQYF.

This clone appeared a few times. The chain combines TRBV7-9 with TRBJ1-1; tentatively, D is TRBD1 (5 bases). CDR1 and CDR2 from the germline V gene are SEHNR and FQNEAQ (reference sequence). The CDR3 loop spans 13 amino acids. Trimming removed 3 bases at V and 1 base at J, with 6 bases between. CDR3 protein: CASSLTENTEAFF. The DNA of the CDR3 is TGTGCCAGCAGCTTGACAGAGAACACTGAAGCTTTCTTT.

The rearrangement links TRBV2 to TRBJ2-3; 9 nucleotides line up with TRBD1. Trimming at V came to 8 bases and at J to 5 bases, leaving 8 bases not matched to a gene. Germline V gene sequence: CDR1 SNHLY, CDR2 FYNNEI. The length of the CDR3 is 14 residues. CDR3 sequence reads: CASVQQGAIDTQYF. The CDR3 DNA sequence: TGTGCCAGCGTCCAACAGGGGGCGATAGATACGCAGTATTTT.

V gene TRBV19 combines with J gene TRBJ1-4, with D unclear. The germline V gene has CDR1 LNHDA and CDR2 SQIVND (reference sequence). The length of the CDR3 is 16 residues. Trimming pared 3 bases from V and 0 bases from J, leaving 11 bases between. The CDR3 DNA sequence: TGTGCCAGTAGTATGCTTGAACCTACAACTAATGAAAAACTGTTTTTT. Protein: CASSMLEPTTNEKLFF.

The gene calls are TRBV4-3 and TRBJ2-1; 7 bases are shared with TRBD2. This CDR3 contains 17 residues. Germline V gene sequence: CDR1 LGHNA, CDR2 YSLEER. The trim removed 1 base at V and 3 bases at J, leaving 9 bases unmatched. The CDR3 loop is CASSQAAGGSGYNEQFF. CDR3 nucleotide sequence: TGCGCCAGCAGCCAAGCAGCGGGCGGGAGTGGCTACAATGAGCAGTTCTTC.

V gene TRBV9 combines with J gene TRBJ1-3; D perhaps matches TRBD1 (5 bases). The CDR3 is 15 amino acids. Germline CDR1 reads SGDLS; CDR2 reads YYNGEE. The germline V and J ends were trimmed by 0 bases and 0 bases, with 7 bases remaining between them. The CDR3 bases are TGTGCCAGCAGCGTAGAGGGGTTCTCTGGAAACACCATATATTTT. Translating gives CASSVEGFSGNTIYF.

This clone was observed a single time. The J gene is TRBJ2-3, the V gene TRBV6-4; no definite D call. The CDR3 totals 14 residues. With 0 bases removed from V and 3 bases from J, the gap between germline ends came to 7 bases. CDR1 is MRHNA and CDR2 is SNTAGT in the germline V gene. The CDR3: CASSDSPGTDTQYF. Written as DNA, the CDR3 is TGTGCCAGCAGTGACTCCCCCGGGACAGATACGCAGTATTTT.

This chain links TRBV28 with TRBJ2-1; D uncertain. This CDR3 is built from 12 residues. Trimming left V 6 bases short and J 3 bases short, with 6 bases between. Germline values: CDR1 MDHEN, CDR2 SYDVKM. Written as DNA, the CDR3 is TGTGCCAGCAGCCCCAACTACAATGAGCAGTTCTTC. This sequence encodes CASSPNYNEQFF.

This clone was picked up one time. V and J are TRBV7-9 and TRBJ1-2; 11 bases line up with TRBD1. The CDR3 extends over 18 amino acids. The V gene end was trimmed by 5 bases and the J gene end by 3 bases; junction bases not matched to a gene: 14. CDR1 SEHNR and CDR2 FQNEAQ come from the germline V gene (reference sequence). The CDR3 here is CASSPKPSPGQGDYGYTF. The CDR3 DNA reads TGTGCCAGCAGCCCTAAACCGTCCCCGGGACAGGGGGACTATGGCTACACCTTC.

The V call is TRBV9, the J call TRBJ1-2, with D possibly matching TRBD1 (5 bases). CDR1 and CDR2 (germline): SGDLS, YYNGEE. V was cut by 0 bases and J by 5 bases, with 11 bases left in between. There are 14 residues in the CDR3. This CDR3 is CASSVGGAGYGYTF. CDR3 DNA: TGTGCCAGCAGCGTAGGCGGGGCAGGGTATGGCTACACCTTC.

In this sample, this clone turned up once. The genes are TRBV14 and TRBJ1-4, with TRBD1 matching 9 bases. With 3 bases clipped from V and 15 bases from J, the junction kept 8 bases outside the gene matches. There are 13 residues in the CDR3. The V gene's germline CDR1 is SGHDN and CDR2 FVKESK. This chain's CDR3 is CASSQTVTGGMFF. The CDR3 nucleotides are TGTGCCAGCAGCCAGACGGTGACAGGGGGAATGTTTTTT.

CDR3 coding DNA: TGTGCCAGCAGTTACTCCGGGGTACGGGTAGCTTTCTTT. This translates into CASSYSGVRVAFF. The rearrangement joins TRBV6-5 to TRBJ1-1; no reliable D call. CDR3 length equals 13 residues. From germline, CDR1 is MNHEY and CDR2 SVGAGI. Trimming took 0 bases from V and 10 from J, leaving 12 bases between them.

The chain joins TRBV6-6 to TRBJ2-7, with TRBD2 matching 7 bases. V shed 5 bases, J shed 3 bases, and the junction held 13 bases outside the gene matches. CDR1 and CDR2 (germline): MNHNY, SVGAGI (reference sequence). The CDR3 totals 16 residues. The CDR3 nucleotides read TGTGCCAGCAGTCAAGTGGCTAGCGGACACTACTACGAGCAGTACTTC. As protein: CASSQVASGHYYEQYF.

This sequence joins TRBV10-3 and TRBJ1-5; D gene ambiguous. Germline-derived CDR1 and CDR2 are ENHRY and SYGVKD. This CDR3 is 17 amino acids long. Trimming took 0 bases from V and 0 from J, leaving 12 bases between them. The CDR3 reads CAISESVGVGSNQPQHF. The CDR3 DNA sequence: TGTGCCATCAGTGAGTCAGTAGGAGTGGGTAGCAATCAGCCCCAGCATTTT.

The CDR3 protein is CASSLAPSSDEQFF. CDR3 DNA sequence: TGTGCCAGCAGCCTGGCCCCCAGCAGCGATGAGCAGTTCTTC. This chain uses TRBV5-8 with TRBJ2-1, with D hard to call. This CDR3 spans 14 amino acids. Germline V lookup: CDR1 SGHTS, CDR2 YDEGEE. V was clipped by 4 bases and J by 8 bases, with 16 bases between them.

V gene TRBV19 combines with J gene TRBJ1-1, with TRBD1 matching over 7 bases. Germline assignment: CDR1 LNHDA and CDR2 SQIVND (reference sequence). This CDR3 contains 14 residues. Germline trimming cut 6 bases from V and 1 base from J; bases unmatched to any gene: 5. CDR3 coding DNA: TGTGCCAGTAGCTCGGGACAGAGGAACACTGAAGCTTTCTTT. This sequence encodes CASSSGQRNTEAFF.

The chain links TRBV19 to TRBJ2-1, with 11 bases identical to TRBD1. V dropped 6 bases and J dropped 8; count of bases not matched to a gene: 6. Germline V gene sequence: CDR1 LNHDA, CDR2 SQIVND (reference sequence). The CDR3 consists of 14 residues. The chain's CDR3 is CASSPDRGLDEQFF. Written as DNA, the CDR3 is TGTGCCAGTAGCCCGGACAGGGGGCTCGATGAGCAGTTCTTC.

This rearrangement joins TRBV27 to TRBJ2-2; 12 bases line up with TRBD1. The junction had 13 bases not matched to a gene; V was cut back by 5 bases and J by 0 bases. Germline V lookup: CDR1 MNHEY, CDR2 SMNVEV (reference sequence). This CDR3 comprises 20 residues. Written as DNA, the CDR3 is TGTGCCAGCAGTATACATCCCGGGACAGGGGGCTTTCCGAACACCGGGGAGCTGTTTTTT. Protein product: CASSIHPGTGGFPNTGELFF.

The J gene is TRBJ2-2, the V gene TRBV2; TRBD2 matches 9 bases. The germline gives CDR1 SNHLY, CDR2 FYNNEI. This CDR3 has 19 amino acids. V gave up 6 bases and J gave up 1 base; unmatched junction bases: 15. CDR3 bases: TGTGCCAGCAGCCGCTTCCCCTATAGCGGGAGCCAGAACACCGGGGAGCTGTTTTTT. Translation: CASSRFPYSGSQNTGELFF.

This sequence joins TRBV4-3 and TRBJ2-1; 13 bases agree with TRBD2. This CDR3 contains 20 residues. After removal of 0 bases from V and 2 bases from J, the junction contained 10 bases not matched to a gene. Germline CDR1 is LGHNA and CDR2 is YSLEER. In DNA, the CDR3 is TGCGCCAGCAGCCAAGATATAGGACTAGCGGGAGAGACGGCCTACAATGAGCAGTTCTTC. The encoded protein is CASSQDIGLAGETAYNEQFF.

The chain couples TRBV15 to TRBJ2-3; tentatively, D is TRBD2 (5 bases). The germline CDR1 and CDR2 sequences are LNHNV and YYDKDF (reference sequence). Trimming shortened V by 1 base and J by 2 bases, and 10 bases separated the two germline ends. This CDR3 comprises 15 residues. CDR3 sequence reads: CATSRGETVTDTQYF. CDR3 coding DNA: TGTGCCACCAGCAGAGGGGAGACGGTCACAGATACGCAGTATTTT. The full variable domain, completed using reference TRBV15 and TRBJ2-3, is DAMVIQNPRYQVTQFGKPVTLSCSQTLNHNVMYWYQQKSSQAPKLLFHYYDKDFNNEADTPDNFQSRRPNTSFCFLDIRSPGLGDTAMYLCATSRGETVTDTQYFGPGTRLTVL.

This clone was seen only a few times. The DNA of the CDR3 is TGTGCCAGCAGCTTCTTCACCGGGACTAGCGGGAGCGGGGAGCAGTTCTTC. Translated, it gives CASSFFTGTSGSGEQFF. This chain connects TRBV7-9 to TRBJ2-1; 14 nucleotides align to TRBD2. This CDR3 is built from 17 residues. V shed 3 bases and J 10 bases; nucleotides not matched to a gene: 11. Looked up from germline, CDR1 is SEHNR and CDR2 is FQNEAQ (reference sequence).